The clone carrying this T cell receptor (beta chain) is judged medium-sized (0.01 to 0.1%). This CDR3 contains 16 residues. V lost 6 bases to trimming and J lost 1 base; unmatched junction nucleotides: 12. CDR1 is DFQATT, CDR2 SNEGSKA, per germline (reference sequence). The data belong to a study of patients and donors after allogeneic stem cell transplantation. Each CDR3 protein gets one entry after TCRdb re-called the RT-PCR reads with MiXCR. The sample yields over 400,000 distinct CDR3 sequences, around 15% seen once. Sequencing used blood, either unsorted or a sorted T cell fraction (not recorded which). The V gene is TRBV20-1, the J gene TRBJ2-7; 10 bases agree with TRBD2. This clonotype was obtained from a human donor who was either an allogeneic HSCT recipient or a stem cell or donor lymphocyte infusion donor (not recorded which). It is not recorded whose cells these are; they may come from a transplant donor. The CDR3 DNA sequence: TGCAGTGCGAAAAAAGTGACTAGCGGGTTTTCCTACGAGCAGTACTTC. This translates into CSAKKVTSGFSYEQYF.